These 4 T cell receptor beta chains came from one sample sequenced in a study of T cell responses to AZD1222 COVID-19 vaccine. Clones were read by immunoSEQ multiplex PCR, and TCRdb kept only the in-frame ones, dropping some. Of some 120,000 clones listed, around nine tenths are singletons. Sequenced here: peripheral blood, sampled on day 0 of AZD1222 vaccination. Receptors were obtained from an adult in good health.

This chain connects TRBV4-1 to TRBJ2-1, with 12 positions matching TRBD1. Trimming at V came to 4 bases and at J to 6 bases, leaving 4 bases not matched to a gene. From germline, CDR1 is MGHRA and CDR2 YSYEKL. CDR3 length: 15 amino acids. The CDR3 bases are TGCGCCAGCAGCCCGGGACAGGGGGCTCGCAATGAGCAGTTCTTC. This sequence encodes CASSPGQGARNEQFF.

This clone was counted only a few times. The chain uses TRBV5-1 and TRBJ1-3, with 8 bases identical to TRBD1. Germline CDR1 and CDR2: SGHRS and YFSETQ. The CDR3 is 14 residues long. V gave up 4 bases and J gave up 8 bases; unmatched junction bases: 8. CDR3 bases: TGCGCCAGCAGCCAGAGGGGACAGGTAGACACCATATATTTT. It is translated as CASSQRGQVDTIYF.

V and J are TRBV5-1 and TRBJ1-4; D gene ambiguous. Germline V CDR1 and CDR2: SGHRS, YFSETQ. Trimming cost V 2 bases and J 2 bases, with 7 bases left between them. The CDR3 has 14 residues. The CDR3 coding sequence is TGCGCCAGCAGCTTTACCGCTACTAATGAAAAACTGTTTTTT. It encodes CASSFTATNEKLFF.

V gene TRBV28 combines with J gene TRBJ1-5; 9 bases align to TRBD1. CDR3 size: 16 residues. Germline V gene data show CDR1 as MDHEN and CDR2 as SYDVKM. J lost 6 bases, V lost 4 bases, and 10 bases had no gene match. CDR3 nucleotides: TGTGCCAGCAGTTCAGAACAGGGGGCCCTCAGTCAGCCCCAGCATTTT. Translating it yields CASSSEQGALSQPQHF.